The 15 T cell receptor beta chains given below trace back to one sample, sequenced in a study of T cell responses to AZD1222 COVID-19 vaccine. The repertoire was sequenced with immunoSEQ multiplex PCR; TCRdb's copy has only in-frame clones and lacks some. Here the sample spans fewer than 90,000 clones, about 86% being singletons. Here the sequenced sample was peripheral blood, taken 28 days after the second AZD1222 dose. These receptors all stem from an adult who received the AZD1222 COVID-19 vaccine.

The chain links TRBV18 to TRBJ2-1, with 8 nucleotides matching TRBD1. The CDR3 consists of 15 residues. Germline loops: CDR1 KGHSH, CDR2 LQKENI. J gave up 4 bases and V 3 bases, and 5 bases lay outside the gene matches. The CDR3 nucleotides are TGTGCCAGCTCACCGCCAGGGGGCTTGTACAATGAGCAGTTCTTC. Translation: CASSPPGGLYNEQFF.

This rearrangement joins TRBV4-1 to TRBJ2-3; TRBD1 matches at 9 bases. The CDR3 sequence is 17 residues long. J gave up 2 bases and V 2 bases, and 8 bases lay outside the gene matches. The germline V gene encodes CDR1 MGHRA and CDR2 YSYEKL. In DNA form, the CDR3 reads TGCGCCAGCAGCCAAACCGGGACAGGGTACTTCACAGATACGCAGTATTTT. Its translation is CASSQTGTGYFTDTQYF.

The chain joins TRBV19 to TRBJ2-6; D is undetermined. With 2 bases removed from V and 4 bases from J, the gap between germline ends came to 6 bases. The CDR3 runs 14 residues. Germline V gene sequence: CDR1 LNHDA, CDR2 SQIVND (reference sequence). CDR3 residues: CASSIRVGANVLTF. The DNA of the CDR3 is TGTGCCAGTAGTATACGGGTGGGGGCCAACGTCCTGACTTTC.

The V and J genes are TRBV2 and TRBJ1-4; a weak D match, TRBD1 (6 bases). Per the germline V gene, CDR1 is SNHLY and CDR2 is FYNNEI. V was cut by 5 bases and J by 8 bases, with 15 bases left in between. The CDR3 covers 14 residues. CDR3 region: CASSRLRGGEKLFF. In nucleotides, the CDR3 is TGTGCCAGCAGTAGATTAAGGGGGGGGGAAAAACTGTTTTTT.

This chain links TRBV2 with TRBJ1-1; 10 bases align to TRBD1. The ends lost 3 bases at V and 10 bases at J; junction bases unmatched: 8. Germline lookup yields CDR1 SNHLY and CDR2 FYNNEI. This CDR3 is 14 amino acids long. The CDR3, as DNA: TGTGCCAGCAGTGATTGGACAGGGGGGGTGCGAGCTTTCTTT. This translates into CASSDWTGGVRAFF.

The chain uses TRBV5-8 and TRBJ1-1; 7 bases agree with TRBD1. The ends lost 4 bases at V and 4 bases at J; junction bases unmatched: 10. CDR3 length: 15 residues. Germline CDR1 and CDR2: SGHTS and YDEGEE. The CDR3 DNA reads TGTGCCAGCAGCACCGGACAGGCGTCGGGCACTGAAGCTTTCTTT. Translated: CASSTGQASGTEAFF.

This chain links TRBV5-1 with TRBJ2-5, with no clear D. Between the trimmed V and J ends, which lost 7 bases and 4 bases, there was a span of 8 bases. Per the germline V gene, CDR1 is SGHRS and CDR2 is YFSETQ. There are 11 residues in the CDR3. CDR3 bases: TGCGCCAGCGGTCACTCAGAGACCCAGTACTTC. Translation gives CASGHSETQYF.

CDR3 residues: CAWSVWGDNSPLHF. The CDR3 DNA sequence: TGTGCCTGGAGTGTATGGGGGGACAATTCACCCCTCCACTTT. This chain links TRBV30 with TRBJ1-6, with a weak D call TRBD1 (5 bases). This CDR3 has 14 amino acids. Germline values: CDR1 GTSNPN, CDR2 SVGIG (reference sequence). Trimming took off 0 bases at V and 7 bases at J, with 10 bases between the two ends.

This clone occurred once. The CDR3: CASTPEGTNTGELFF. The CDR3 nucleotides read TGTGCCAGCACCCCGGAGGGGACGAACACCGGGGAGCTGTTTTTT. The chain links TRBV6-4 to TRBJ2-2; TRBD2 is a possible D gene (6 bases). The ends were cut back, 7 bases at V and 0 bases at J, with 12 bases in the middle. This CDR3 is 15 amino acids long. Germline V lookup: CDR1 MRHNA, CDR2 SNTAGT.

V gene TRBV7-9 combines with J gene TRBJ2-7; the match to TRBD1 covers 7 bases. CDR3 size: 13 residues. Germline CDR1 and CDR2: SEHNR and FQNEAQ (reference sequence). J lost 3 bases, V lost 8 bases, and 7 bases had no gene match. CDR3 amino acids: CASSRRDSYEQYF. In DNA form, the CDR3 reads TGTGCCAGCTCCCGCCGGGACAGCTACGAGCAGTACTTC.

This chain connects TRBV6-6 to TRBJ1-5; D gene ambiguous. With 5 bases removed from V and 4 bases from J, the gap between germline ends came to 21 bases. Germline V gene sequence: CDR1 MNHNY, CDR2 SVGAGI (reference sequence). The CDR3 is 17 residues long. CDR3 bases: TGTGCCAGCAGTCCGCGAGGAAGGTCCTCTCGGAATCAGCCCCAGCATTTT. Translating gives CASSPRGRSSRNQPQHF.

The V and J genes are TRBV11-2 and TRBJ2-4; perhaps TRBD2 as D (6 bases). The CDR3 has 16 amino acids. Between the trimmed V and J ends, which lost 5 bases and 0 bases, there was a span of 14 bases. Germline CDR1 reads SGHAT; CDR2 reads FQNNGV. CDR3 amino acids: CASSAWGGLAKNIQYF. CDR3 DNA: TGTGCCAGCAGCGCCTGGGGAGGACTAGCCAAAAACATTCAGTACTTC. Together with reference TRBV11-2 and TRBJ2-4, the CDR3 gives the full variable domain: EAGVAQSPRYKIIEKRQSVAFWCNPISGHATLYWYQQILGQGPKLLIQFQNNGVVDDSQLPKDRFSAERLKGVDSTLKIQPAKLEDSAVYLCASSAWGGLAKNIQYFGAGTRLSVL.

The chain carries TRBV12-3 or TRBV12-4 and TRBJ1-5; TRBD1 agrees at 9 bases. With V trimmed by 7 bases and J by 5 bases, 3 bases remained unmatched. The CDR3 extends over 13 amino acids. CDR3 amino acids: CASKRQGDQPQHF. DNA of the CDR3: TGTGCCAGCAAACGACAGGGGGATCAGCCCCAGCATTTT.

V and J are TRBV5-6 and TRBJ1-3; 10 nucleotides line up with TRBD1. The V gene end was trimmed by 0 bases and the J gene end by 0 bases; junction bases not matched to a gene: 3. The CDR3 extends over 17 amino acids. Looked up from germline, CDR1 is SGHDT and CDR2 is YYEEEE. The CDR3: CASSLVDRGSSGNTIYF. The CDR3 DNA reads as TGTGCCAGCAGCTTGGTGGACAGGGGGAGCTCTGGAAACACCATATATTTT.

This chain uses TRBV24-1 with TRBJ2-3; tentative D call: TRBD2 (5 bases). CDR3 length: 16 residues. Germline CDR1 reads KGHDR; CDR2 reads SFDVKD. V shed 0 bases and J shed 1 base, with 10 bases lying between them. DNA for the CDR3: TGTGCCACCAGTGATTTGCGCGGGCCAGGCACAGATACGCAGTATTTT. Translated: CATSDLRGPGTDTQYF.